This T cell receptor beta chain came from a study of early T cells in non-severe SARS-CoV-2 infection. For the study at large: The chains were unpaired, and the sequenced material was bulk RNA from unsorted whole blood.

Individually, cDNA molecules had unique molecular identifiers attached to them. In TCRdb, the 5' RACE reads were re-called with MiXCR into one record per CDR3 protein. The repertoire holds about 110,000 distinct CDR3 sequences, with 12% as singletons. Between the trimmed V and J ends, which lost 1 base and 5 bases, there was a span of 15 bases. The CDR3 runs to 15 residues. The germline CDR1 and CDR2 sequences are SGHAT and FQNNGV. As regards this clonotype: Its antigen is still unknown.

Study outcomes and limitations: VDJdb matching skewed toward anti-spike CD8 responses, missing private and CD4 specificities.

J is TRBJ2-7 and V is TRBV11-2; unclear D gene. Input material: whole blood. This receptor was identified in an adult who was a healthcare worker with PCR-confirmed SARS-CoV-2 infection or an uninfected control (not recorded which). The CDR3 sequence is CASSLGRFVLDEQYF. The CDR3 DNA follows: TGTGCCAGCAGCTTAGGCCGATTTGTCCTGGACGAGCAGTACTTC.